This section outlines one TCR beta chain sequence together with its context. Its antigen is undetermined. This specimen comes from a study of cytomegalovirus exposure and HLA in healthy donors. The CDR3 runs 12 residues. Per the germline V gene, CDR1 is GTSNPN and CDR2 is SVGIG (reference sequence). The V end lost 4 bases, the J end lost 7 bases, and 8 bases lay between the germline ends. General observations from the study: Within the data, a cluster of highly shared sequence variants was likely a sequencing artifact. Analysis was performed later, and it showed HLA-associated TCR beta chains to be more clonally expanded than equally common others.

Researchers ran the PCR with 60 Vbeta and 13 Jbeta primers. The method was immunoSEQ multiplex PCR; TCRdb's version includes in-frame clones alone and lacks a portion of them. The sample has about 180,000 clones; roughly three quarters are singletons. Despite likely unrecorded immune exposures, the donors were nominally healthy at the time of sampling. The sample consisted of PBMCs. The genes are TRBV30 and TRBJ1-6, with no clear D. The origin of this receptor is a male donor in good health and CMV-seronegative. The CDR3 region is CAWNRLNSPLHF. The CDR3 region has the DNA TGTGCCTGGAACCGGTTGAATTCACCCCTCCACTTT.